The clone carrying this T cell receptor (beta chain) was observed once. Its antigen is not known. The data derive from a study of T cell responses to AZD1222 COVID-19 vaccine. Looking at the study overall: Second doses that came at about 4 or about 12 weeks were put together.

Whole-study findings and limits: Nearly half of the spike-specific TCRs reportedly recognize variant regions that carry no mutations. The span of vaccine-associated CD4 TCRs extended across spike, with dominance at 160-218 and 743-854. Elevations in Spike-specific TCR breadth and depth followed administration of two AZD1222 doses.

CDR3 length equals 16 residues. Trimming removed 4 bases at V and 1 base at J, with 16 bases between. CDR1 and CDR2 from the germline V gene are SGHRS and YFSETQ. Method: immunoSEQ multiplex PCR; TCRdb's copy keeps in-frame clones and lacks some. The sample holds about 140,000 clones, approximately 90% seen once. The sample in question was peripheral blood, obtained on day 0 of AZD1222 vaccination. The chain has TRBV5-1 and TRBJ2-3; the D gene is possibly TRBD2 (6 bases). The source is an adult in good health. DNA for the CDR3: TGCGCCAGCAGCCCAAGATACGGGGAGGGCACAGATACGCAGTATTTT. Protein product: CASSPRYGEGTDTQYF. Drawing the rest from reference TRBV5-1 and TRBJ2-3, the complete variable domain is KAGVTQTPRYLIKTRGQQVTLSCSPISGHRSVSWYQQTPGQGLQFLFEYFSETQRNKGNFPGRFSGRQFSNSRSEMNVSTLELGDSALYLCASSPRYGEGTDTQYFGPGTRLTVL.